This TCR beta chain appears in the sequencing data of a study of T cell responses to AZD1222 COVID-19 vaccine (dated by TCRdb to the early 2020s). Describing the broader study: AZD1222 recipients whose second dose came at about 4 weeks and those whose second dose came at about 12 weeks were combined into one group, since spike-specific TCR depth and breadth did not differ between the two schedules. TCR sequencing covered about 230 trial participants: nearly 210 given two doses of AZD1222 and about 26 given two doses of MenACWY control vaccine. Enrollment into the trials was organized by age into subgroups of 18-55, 56-69 and 70-plus years, and those subgroups contained roughly 150, 30 and 60 TCR-sequenced participants, respectively. The study at large found these results: Spike-specific TCR breadth and depth rose significantly after two AZD1222 doses compared with day 0 and with MenACWY recipients. Because no samples from the day 14 peak response were available, repertoires could be characterized only after the peak T cell response. Conclusions about previously exposed vaccinees are limited because only five to seven AZD1222 recipients were SARS-CoV-2 seropositive at baseline. Participants were mostly white British and included more females than males, and it was suggested by the authors that clonal diversity may have been underestimated. Reportedly, almost half of the unique spike-specific TCRs recognized epitopes lying outside the regions that are mutated in the B.1.351 and B.1.1.7 variants. The 56-69-year group was small, and its depth increase did not reach significance, likely because of low power. The vaccine-associated CD4 TCRs covered the entire spike protein, and the dominant responses fell in regions 160-218 and 743-854.

Unmatched junction bases come to 13, with V trimmed by 1 base and J by 7 bases. Spanning cysteine to phenylalanine, the CDR3 consists of 16 amino acids. Just CDR3 DNA is preserved here, 48 bases in frame from base 1. CDR1 LNHNV and CDR2 YYDKDF were looked up in the germline V gene (reference sequence). In light of the paper, this sample's time point label describes: baseline before first vaccination. Vaccinee samples came from UK trials COV001 and COV002, including a single-blind randomized controlled phase 2/3 trial of AZD1222 (ChAdOx1 nCoV-19) in healthy adults. For TCRbeta chain sequencing, PBMC samples from trial participants were taken at day 0 and at day 28 after the second dose. Concerning this clone: It has no known antigen specificity. Per-base qualities were not stored, and no clone one base away is much larger.

The CDR3 regions of human TCRbeta chains were analyzed by immunosequencing. From the authors' description of their analysis: Repertoire TCRs were checked for matches against a reference library of SARS-CoV-2-specific TCRs that had been generated using the MIRA antigen-specificity platform. Breadth was defined as the fraction of unique TCRs that were SARS-CoV-2-associated. Depth was defined as the fraction of total T cells that were SARS-CoV-2-associated. Using the MIRA data, each spike-specific TCR was mapped to the spike region that the TCR reacts to and placed in a CD4 or CD8 class. Log10-transformed breadth and depth values were compared by one-way ANOVA with Sidak's multiple comparisons tests. The source is immuneACCESS, and TCRdb retained only in-frame sequences with V and J called. Part of the clones is not carried over; for the studies checked, unresolved V genes explain less than half of this, and the remainder is unexplained. Clone size and the V and J calls come from that table; the DNA yielded D and trimming. Present in this sample are about 120,000 clones, 80% to 90% of which were seen just once. Jointly, the top ten make up approximately 8.8% of the sample.

The sequenced sample was peripheral blood, obtained on day 0 of AZD1222 vaccination. This sequence uses TRBV15 and TRBJ2-7; TRBD1 fits 7 bases in the junction. The TCR sequence derives from an adult in good health. The CDR3 is CATSRVGQAQGVEQYF. The bases read TGTGCCACCAGCAGAGTTGGACAGGCCCAGGGCGTTGAGCAGTACTTC.